This TCR beta chain was sequenced for a study of blood T cell repertoires in COVID-19. At the level of the study: Samples came from the United States, Italy and Spain, spanning acute and convalescent COVID-19.

Participants were aged about 18 to 100 years from around 26 US areas. Categorization into cohorts depended on clinical history that participants reported. Two consecutive negative NP/OP PCR tests, clearance, or resolved symptoms defined Cohort 3 recovery. The data were produced by immunoSEQ multiplex PCR, yet TCRdb's version contains in-frame clones alone and is incomplete. The data show about 180,000 clones, approximately 85% seen once. V dropped 8 bases and J dropped 0; count of bases not matched to a gene: 6. Germline V lookup: CDR1 MNHEY, CDR2 SVGAGI. The CDR3 runs 14 residues. Source material: PBMCs or T cells enriched from blood (not recorded which). J is TRBJ1-2 and V is TRBV6-5, with 7 bases that match TRBD1. This TCR derives from a man aged 35 to 55 who had recovered from COVID-19. CDR3 sequence: CASQGGAPNYGYTF. In nucleotides, the CDR3 is TGTGCCAGCCAGGGGGGCGCCCCTAACTATGGCTACACCTTC.